These 30 T cell receptor beta chains share one sample of origin, sequenced in a study of shared clonotypes between healthy human individuals. Profiled with immunoSEQ multiplex PCR; TCRdb holds only in-frame clones, not every one. Among under 600,000 clones listed, roughly 97% were seen once. What was sequenced was naive CD4+ T cells sorted from blood. The subset denotes: CD45RA+ positively selected. These TCRs come from a woman in her 30s in good health.

The chain couples TRBV5-4 to TRBJ2-1; 9 bases are a match to TRBD2. Germline V gene lookup returns CDR1 SGHNT and CDR2 YYREEE (reference sequence). V shed 3 bases and J 3 bases; nucleotides not matched to a gene: 7. The CDR3 has 16 amino acids. CDR3 protein: CASSSLAGESYNEQFF. The CDR3 nucleotides read TGTGCCAGCAGCTCTTTAGCGGGAGAGAGCTACAATGAGCAGTTCTTC.

The rearrangement uses TRBV9 and TRBJ2-3; D gene uncertain. CDR1 and CDR2 from the germline V gene are SGDLS and YYNGEE. V lost 4 bases and J lost 6, with 15 bases in between. This CDR3 spans 14 amino acids. CDR3 DNA: TGTGCCAGCAGCCCGAGAAATTTTCCGGATACGCAGTATTTT. It translates to CASSPRNFPDTQYF.

Concerning this clone itself: This CDR3 is also generated by other DNA sequences in the sample. DNA for the CDR3: TGTGCCAGCAGTTACGGGGGCGCAGTGGGGAATGAAAAACTGTTTTTT. It specifies CASSYGGAVGNEKLFF. This rearrangement joins TRBV6-5 to TRBJ1-4, with D tentatively TRBD1 (6 bases). The CDR3 is 16 amino acids. V gave up 2 bases and J gave up 5 bases, with 15 bases separating them. Germline CDR1 reads MNHEY; CDR2 reads SVGAGI.

This clone was picked up one time. V and J are TRBV29-1 and TRBJ2-5, with no clear D. The CDR3 sequence is 12 residues long. Germline loops: CDR1 SQVTM, CDR2 ANQGSEA. Trimming took off 1 base at V and 5 bases at J, with 8 bases between the two ends. The CDR3 DNA reads as TGCAGCGTTGAAGTCGGGCCGGAGACCCAGTACTTC. It yields the protein CSVEVGPETQYF. The entire variable domain, with the rest obtained from reference TRBV29-1 and TRBJ2-5, is as follows: SAVISQKPSRDICQRGTSLTIQCQVDSQVTMMFWYRQQPGQSLTLIATANQGSEATYESGFVIDKFPISRPNLTFSTLTVSNMSPEDSSIYLCSVEVGPETQYFGPGTRLLVL.

This chain links TRBV13 with TRBJ1-1; D may be TRBD1 (5 bases). In germline, CDR1 is PRHDT, CDR2 FYEKMQ (reference sequence). This CDR3 comprises 14 residues. The ends were cut back, 3 bases at V and 5 bases at J, with 13 bases in the middle. CDR3 residues: CASSLGRRGTEAFF. CDR3 nucleotides: TGTGCCAGCAGCTTGGGACGACGGGGGACTGAAGCTTTCTTT.

The rearrangement joins TRBV2 to TRBJ1-1, with D unclear. CDR3 length: 11 residues. In germline, CDR1 is SNHLY, CDR2 FYNNEI. V lost 7 bases to trimming and J lost 10 bases, with 13 bases between them. The CDR3: CASTLGRGAFF. The CDR3 DNA reads as TGTGCCAGCACCCTCGGCCGGGGAGCTTTCTTT.

This chain joins TRBV7-2 and TRBJ2-1; D may be TRBD2 (6 bases). Trimming took 1 base from V and 3 from J, leaving 19 bases between them. The length of the CDR3 is 18 residues. Per the germline V gene, CDR1 is SGHTA and CDR2 is FQGNSA. The CDR3 protein is CASSLEASYGRYYNEQFF. In nucleotides, the CDR3 is TGTGCCAGCAGCTTAGAGGCCTCATACGGGAGATACTACAATGAGCAGTTCTTC.

CDR3 in amino acids: CASARGGQGAYNEQFF. CDR3 DNA sequence: TGTGCCAGCGCTAGAGGGGGGCAGGGAGCCTACAATGAGCAGTTCTTC. The rearrangement uses TRBV5-4 and TRBJ2-1; the D call may be TRBD1 or TRBD2 (6 bases each). Per the germline V gene, CDR1 is SGHNT and CDR2 is YYREEE (reference sequence). Trimming removed 7 bases from V and 2 bases from J, with 19 bases in between. The CDR3 has 16 amino acids.

This chain uses TRBV6-1 with TRBJ1-5, with D perhaps matching TRBD1 (6 bases). Germline lookup yields CDR1 MNHNS and CDR2 SASEGT. This CDR3 contains 14 residues. V dropped 7 bases and J dropped 0 bases, with 10 bases sitting between them. CDR3 amino acids: CASMGTYSNQPQHF. In DNA form, the CDR3 reads TGTGCCAGCATGGGGACATATAGCAATCAGCCCCAGCATTTT.

This clone was seen just once. At one end the junction does not follow the germline gene, possibly because of a read error. The gene calls are TRBV10-3 and TRBJ2-1, with D perhaps TRBD2 (7 bases). Germline V CDR1 and CDR2: ENHRY, SYGVKD. The CDR3 is 14 residues long. This chain's CDR3 is CAIGGAGDGNQQFF. DNA of the CDR3: TGTGCCATCGGGGGGGCAGGGGATGGCAATCAGCAGTTCTTC.

V usage is TRBV19 and J usage is TRBJ2-5; a weak D match, TRBD1 (6 bases). V shed 4 bases and J shed 9 bases, with 15 bases lying between them. The V gene's germline CDR1 is LNHDA and CDR2 SQIVND (reference sequence). The CDR3 length is 13 residues. The CDR3 coding sequence is TGTGCCAGTAGTACCGGGCCCTCAGGGGCCCAGTACTTC. Translated, it gives CASSTGPSGAQYF.

This rearrangement joins TRBV19 to TRBJ1-5; TRBD1 aligns across 8 bases. The length of the CDR3 is 15 residues. Germline lookup yields CDR1 LNHDA and CDR2 SQIVND (reference sequence). The J segment lost 6 bases and the V segment lost 4 bases, leaving 8 bases of the junction unmatched. The CDR3 spells CASSTAGQVFQPQHF. CDR3 nucleotide sequence: TGTGCCAGTAGTACCGCGGGACAGGTTTTTCAGCCCCAGCATTTT.

The chain carries TRBV2 and TRBJ1-2; TRBD1 agrees at 7 bases. V was pared by 5 bases and J by 0 bases, with 3 bases of the junction left unmatched. The CDR3 runs 14 residues. Germline V gene sequence: CDR1 SNHLY, CDR2 FYNNEI. In nucleotides, the CDR3 is TGTGCCAGCAGTAGGGACAGCCCTAACTATGGCTACACCTTC. Amino acid sequence: CASSRDSPNYGYTF.

This clone has only one observation. The chain carries TRBV5-8 and TRBJ2-1, with no clear D. V gave up 0 bases and J gave up 9 bases, with 13 bases separating them. This CDR3 is built from 14 residues. CDR1 and CDR2 (germline): SGHTS, YDEGEE. DNA for the CDR3: TGTGCCAGCAGCTTGGTGATAGAGCTCGCTGAGCAGTTCTTC. Translating it yields CASSLVIELAEQFF.

V is TRBV1 and J is TRBJ2-1; the listed D gene, TRBD2, was not tested against the DNA. TRBV1 has pseudogene status. The CDR3 consists of 16 residues. The CDR3 reads CTSSQALAVPRNEQFF. As DNA, the CDR3 is TGCACCAGCAGCCAGGCACTAGCGGTACCGCGCAATGAGCAGTTCTTC.

The chain couples TRBV18 to TRBJ2-7; 9 bases are shared with TRBD1. Germline V gene lookup returns CDR1 KGHSH and CDR2 LQKENI. There are 17 residues in the CDR3. J was trimmed by 0 bases and V by 1 base; bases with no gene match: 7. CDR3 in amino acids: CASSPRGQGALSYEQYF. The CDR3 DNA reads as TGTGCCAGCTCACCACGGGGACAGGGCGCCCTCTCCTACGAGCAGTACTTC.

The J gene is TRBJ2-3, the V gene TRBV7-6; 9 positions agree with TRBD2. CDR3 length equals 16 residues. The junction had 6 bases not matched to a gene; V was cut back by 0 bases and J by 5 bases. Germline assignment: CDR1 SGHVS and CDR2 FNYEAQ. In nucleotides, the CDR3 is TGTGCCAGCAGCTTAGCACTAGCGGGCCTCGGAGATACGCAGTATTTT. Residues: CASSLALAGLGDTQYF.

The chain recombines TRBV11-1 with TRBJ2-3; 9 bases match TRBD2. CDR1 is SGHAT, CDR2 FQDESV, per germline (reference sequence). The CDR3 contains 16 residues. J gave up 0 bases and V 3 bases, and 4 bases lay outside the gene matches. CDR3 sequence reads: CASSFLLAGSTDTQYF. The CDR3 coding sequence is TGTGCCAGCAGCTTTCTGCTAGCGGGGAGCACAGATACGCAGTATTTT.

V gene TRBV19 combines with J gene TRBJ1-5; 7 bases agree with TRBD1. This CDR3 has 15 amino acids. Germline V gene lookup returns CDR1 LNHDA and CDR2 SQIVND (reference sequence). V trimming: 5 bases; J trimming: 4 bases; junction bases outside the gene matches: 8. CDR3 sequence reads: CASSLTGTANQPQHF. CDR3 bases: TGTGCCAGTAGTCTAACCGGGACAGCTAATCAGCCCCAGCATTTT.

The rearrangement uses TRBV6-6 and TRBJ2-7, with 9 bases that match TRBD1. Germline-derived CDR1 and CDR2 are MNHNY and SVGAGI (reference sequence). J was trimmed by 3 bases and V by 6 bases; bases with no gene match: 9. This CDR3 has 15 residues. CDR3 residues: CASSPPRDRVYEQYF. The CDR3 DNA follows: TGTGCCAGCAGCCCCCCCCGGGACAGGGTCTACGAGCAGTACTTC.

This clone was detected only once. This chain connects TRBV6-5 to TRBJ2-5, with 7 bases identical to TRBD2. Germline V gives CDR1 MNHEY, CDR2 SVGAGI. V lost 6 bases to trimming and J lost 3 bases; unmatched junction nucleotides: 10. The CDR3 has 15 residues. The CDR3 DNA is TGTGCCAGCAGAAACGGGGGGATGGTTGAAGAGACCCAGTACTTC. Encoded protein: CASRNGGMVEETQYF.

The V call is TRBV5-8, the J call TRBJ2-7, with no clear D. Germline V lookup: CDR1 SGHTS, CDR2 YDEGEE. Trimming left V 3 bases short and J 0 bases short, with 25 bases between. This CDR3 contains 19 residues. The CDR3: CASSSPWVVGKMSSYEQYF. CDR3 nucleotides: TGTGCCAGCAGCTCCCCTTGGGTCGTTGGGAAAATGAGCTCCTACGAGCAGTACTTC.

Regarding this clone: This sample includes further DNA sequences coding for the same CDR3. CDR3 amino acids: CASSLWGGELFF. The CDR3 DNA reads as TGTGCCAGCAGCTTATGGGGCGGGGAGCTGTTTTTT. V and J are TRBV7-9 and TRBJ2-2; no definite D call. The germline V and J ends were trimmed by 2 bases and 7 bases, with 5 bases remaining between them. The CDR3 contains 12 residues. CDR1 is SEHNR, CDR2 FQNEAQ, per germline (reference sequence). Looking up the rest from reference TRBV7-9 and TRBJ2-2 gives the full variable domain: DTGVSQNPRHKITKRGQNVTFRCDPISEHNRLYWYRQTLGQGPEFLTYFQNEAQLEKSRLLSDRFSAERPKGSFSTLEIQRTEQGDSAMYLCASSLWGGELFFGEGSRLTVL.

This clone came up once. V and J are TRBV10-3 and TRBJ2-7; tentatively, D is TRBD2 (6 bases). The V end was cut by 6 bases, the J end by 0 bases, with 9 bases between. The CDR3 spans 13 residues. The germline V gene has CDR1 ENHRY and CDR2 SYGVKD. The CDR3 region is CAISDGSSYEQYF. Here the CDR3 DNA reads TGTGCCATCAGCGACGGGAGCTCCTACGAGCAGTACTTC.

This chain uses TRBV5-6 with TRBJ2-7, with D uncertain. The CDR3 extends over 14 amino acids. V dropped 1 base and J dropped 3 bases, with 11 bases sitting between them. Germline lookup yields CDR1 SGHDT and CDR2 YYEEEE. CDR3 coding DNA: TGTGCCAGCAGCTTGCCTGGTTCTTTCTACGAGCAGTACTTC. Encoded protein: CASSLPGSFYEQYF.

This clone appeared once. The genes are TRBV4-1 and TRBJ1-1; TRBD1 aligns across 12 bases. The germline gives CDR1 MGHRA, CDR2 YSYEKL. The CDR3 extends over 16 amino acids. Trimming cost V 2 bases and J 5 bases; bases outside gene matches: 6. CDR3 protein: CASSQNRDRGQTEAFF. The CDR3 region has the DNA TGCGCCAGCAGCCAAAACCGGGACAGGGGGCAGACTGAAGCTTTCTTT.

The rearrangement uses TRBV11-3 and TRBJ2-1; D not certain. The germline V gene has CDR1 SGHNT and CDR2 YENEEA. The CDR3 contains 13 residues. V was pared by 2 bases and J by 6 bases, with 8 bases between. In DNA form, the CDR3 reads TGTGCCAGCAGCTTAAGCAGTACCAATGAGCAGTTCTTC. This codes for CASSLSSTNEQFF. Using reference TRBV11-3 and TRBJ2-1 for the parts outside the CDR3, the full variable domain is EAGVVQSPRYKIIEKKQPVAFWCNPISGHNTLYWYLQNLGQGPELLIRYENEEAVDDSQLPKDRFSAERLKGVDSTLKIQPAELGDSAVYLCASSLSSTNEQFFGPGTRLTVL.

The chain couples TRBV11-2 to TRBJ2-4, with D possibly called TRBD1 or TRBD2 (5 bases each). From germline, CDR1 is SGHAT and CDR2 FQNNGV. V was trimmed by 1 base and J by 9 bases, leaving 10 bases between them. The CDR3 contains 13 residues. This CDR3 reads CASSLGGVPIQYF. The CDR3 DNA reads as TGTGCCAGCAGCTTAGGAGGGGTACCCATTCAGTACTTC.

This chain links TRBV7-9 with TRBJ2-7, with D unresolved. Trimming cost V 1 base and J 2 bases, with 15 bases left between them. Germline V CDR1 and CDR2: SEHNR, FQNEAQ (reference sequence). The CDR3 sequence is 16 residues long. The CDR3 is CASSLDVKRDTYEQYF. The CDR3 nucleotides are TGTGCCAGCAGCTTAGACGTGAAAAGGGATACCTACGAGCAGTACTTC.

The chain couples TRBV19 to TRBJ2-4; the D is unclear. The length of the CDR3 is 13 residues. V shed 4 bases and J shed 9 bases, with 13 bases lying between them. Germline V lookup: CDR1 LNHDA, CDR2 SQIVND (reference sequence). The CDR3 sequence is CASSTGEFVIQYF. The CDR3 nucleotides are TGTGCCAGTAGTACCGGAGAATTCGTCATTCAGTACTTC.